This T cell receptor beta chain was identified during a study of cytomegalovirus exposure and HLA in healthy donors. At the time of sampling, donors were nominally healthy, though unrecorded immune exposures were likely. This CDR3 has 22 residues. Germline trimming cut 4 bases from V and 10 bases from J; bases unmatched to any gene: 33. CDR1 is SGHDN and CDR2 is FVKESK in the germline V gene. Regarding the study as a whole: Among donors in an Asian-associated ancestry cluster, a later analysis reportedly found fewer N-insertions than the roughly 650-donor mean. There were about 160 TCR beta chains listed as cytomegalovirus-associated.

Details on this clone: No antigen is known for it.

A multiplex PCR was run with 60 Vbeta primers and 13 Jbeta primers. The protocol was immunoSEQ multiplex PCR, while the TCRdb copy is restricted to in-frame clones and leaves out a portion. The sample lists 50,000 or so clones, around 81% occurring once. The chain carries TRBV14 and TRBJ1-4; TRBD1 agrees at 7 bases. Material for sequencing was PBMCs. The origin of this receptor is a boy aged 10-17 years in good health and CMV-seropositive. Here the CDR3 DNA reads TGTGCCAGCAGCCCAGAGACTGAAAGAGGTACAGGGGCTACCCCTTGTTCCCGAAAACTGTTTTTT. This encodes CASSPETERGTGATPCSRKLFF.